This entry lists 30 T cell receptor beta chains sequenced from one sample in a study of T cells in Graves' hyperthyroidism and ophthalmopathy. Amplification of TCR beta CDR3 regions used RNA as the template. The HTBI set primed first-round TCR CDR3 RT-PCR. MiXCR, run by TCRdb on the multiplex PCR reads, gives a single entry per CDR3 protein. The sample records approximately 590,000 distinct CDR3 sequences, 15% to 17% being singletons. Sequenced material: blood. All receptors come from a woman aged 25-40 years with Graves' hyperthyroidism.

This clonotype was observed a handful of times. This sequence joins TRBV7-3 and TRBJ2-6; 11 bases match TRBD2. This CDR3 region has 19 residues. Trimming cost V 4 bases and J 0 bases; bases outside gene matches: 8. Looked up from germline, CDR1 is SGHTA and CDR2 is FQGTGA. The CDR3 region is CASSSLAGGIISGANVLTF. In nucleotides, the CDR3 is TGTGCCAGCAGCTCCCTAGCGGGAGGTATAATCTCTGGGGCCAACGTCCTGACTTTC. The whole variable domain, filled in from reference TRBV7-3 and TRBJ2-6, reads GAGVSQTPSNKVTEKGKYVELRCDPISGHTALYWYRQSLGQGPEFLIYFQGTGAADDSGLPNDRFFAVRPEGSVSTLKIQRTERGDSAVYLCASSSLAGGIISGANVLTFGAGSRLTVL.

This clonotype was seen ten or more times. The chain uses TRBV20-1 and TRBJ2-7, with 9 bases that match TRBD1. The germline CDR1 and CDR2 sequences are DFQATT and SNEGSKA (reference sequence). V lost 7 bases and J lost 2; bases outside the gene matches: 6. CDR3 size: 13 residues. CDR3 coding DNA: TGCAGTGTCTTGGGACAGGGAGCCTACGAGCAGTACTTC. Translation: CSVLGQGAYEQYF.

The chain combines TRBV20-1 with TRBJ2-2, with TRBD2 as a possible D gene (5 bases). The CDR3 is 14 amino acids. Trimming removed 0 bases at V and 3 bases at J, with 8 bases between. The germline CDR1 and CDR2 sequences are DFQATT and SNEGSKA (reference sequence). The CDR3 loop is CSARDDYDTGELFF. The CDR3 coding sequence is TGCAGTGCTAGAGATGACTACGACACCGGGGAGCTGTTTTTT.

This clonotype was seen at least ten times. The rearrangement uses TRBV5-1 and TRBJ1-1; no reliable D call. The CDR3 extends over 14 amino acids. Germline V gene lookup returns CDR1 SGHRS and CDR2 YFSETQ. Trimming took off 5 bases at V and 0 bases at J, with 11 bases between the two ends. The CDR3 DNA sequence: TGCGCCAGCAGAGTTTCTGGTGTGAACACTGAAGCTTTCTTT. It translates to CASRVSGVNTEAFF.

The table lists this clonotype with many counts. The V gene is TRBV30, the J gene TRBJ2-7; the D is unclear. V lost 2 bases to trimming and J lost 2 bases, with 13 bases between them. Germline V gives CDR1 GTSNPN, CDR2 SVGIG (reference sequence). This CDR3 spans 14 amino acids. This chain's CDR3 is CAWSTLGRTYEQYF. CDR3 in DNA: TGTGCCTGGAGTACGCTTGGGCGGACCTACGAGCAGTACTTC.

This clonotype has more than one count but fewer than ten. V usage is TRBV27 and J usage is TRBJ1-5, with TRBD1 matching over 8 bases. CDR3 size: 14 residues. Looked up from germline, CDR1 is MNHEY and CDR2 is SMNVEV (reference sequence). V trimming: 4 bases; J trimming: 5 bases; junction bases outside the gene matches: 4. CDR3 DNA sequence: TGTGCCAGCAGTTCCAGGGGGCTATATCAGCCCCAGCATTTT. Translation: CASSSRGLYQPQHF.

The V call is TRBV29-1, the J call TRBJ1-2, with D possibly being TRBD1 (6 bases). Germline assignment: CDR1 SQVTM and CDR2 ANQGSEA. V was cut by 4 bases and J by 7 bases, with 16 bases left in between. The CDR3 spans 13 residues. CDR3 residues: CSVGDLQGSGYTF. DNA of the CDR3: TGCAGCGTTGGGGACCTACAGGGCTCTGGCTACACCTTC.

The rearrangement uses TRBV5-4 and TRBJ2-2; D not resolved. Germline V gene sequence: CDR1 SGHNT, CDR2 YYREEE (reference sequence). CDR3 length: 14 residues. With 0 bases removed from V and 5 bases from J, the gap between germline ends came to 8 bases. CDR3 sequence: CASSLVGYTGELFF. The CDR3 bases are TGTGCCAGCAGCTTGGTAGGCTATACCGGGGAGCTGTTTTTT. Variable domain in full (rest from reference TRBV5-4 and TRBJ2-2): ETGVTQSPTHLIKTRGQQVTLRCSSQSGHNTVSWYQQALGQGPQFIFQYYREEENGRGNFPPRFSGLQFPNYSSELNVNALELDDSALYLCASSLVGYTGELFFGEGSRLTVL.

This clonotype was seen more than once but under ten times. The rearrangement uses TRBV14 and TRBJ1-2, with 11 bases aligning to TRBD1. The CDR3 contains 15 residues. Germline V gene data show CDR1 as SGHDN and CDR2 as FVKESK. Unmatched junction bases numbered 9, after V lost 4 bases and J lost 8 bases. The CDR3, as DNA: TGTGCCAGCAGCCCCTCTACCGGGACAGGGGGAGGCTACACCTTC. It yields the protein CASSPSTGTGGGYTF.

The rearrangement links TRBV20-1 to TRBJ2-2; the match to TRBD2 covers 10 bases. Losses at the gene ends were 0 bases for V and 4 bases for J; bases not matched to a gene: 8. In germline, CDR1 is DFQATT, CDR2 SNEGSKA (reference sequence). The CDR3 contains 17 residues. The CDR3 sequence: CSARDPRTSGTTGELFF. The CDR3 bases are TGCAGTGCTAGAGATCCTAGGACTAGCGGAACCACCGGGGAGCTGTTTTTT.

In nucleotides, the CDR3 is TGTGCCAGTGAGGCAGGGGGAAACAACAATGAGCAGTTCTTC. It translates to CASEAGGNNNEQFF. The chain couples TRBV19 to TRBJ2-1; 7 bases are shared with TRBD1. This CDR3 is built from 14 residues. V trimming: 8 bases; J trimming: 5 bases; junction bases outside the gene matches: 9. CDR1 and CDR2 (germline): LNHDA, SQIVND (reference sequence).

This clonotype has a handful of counts. CDR3 loop: CATSTGTGRAGELFF. As DNA, the CDR3 is TGTGCCACCAGCACCGGGACAGGGCGGGCCGGGGAGCTGTTTTTT. This chain connects TRBV15 to TRBJ2-2; 9 nucleotides align to TRBD1. The CDR3 spans 15 residues. V was clipped by 4 bases and J by 6 bases; unmatched bases: 6. Germline V lookup: CDR1 LNHNV, CDR2 YYDKDF (reference sequence). The variable domain in full, with the rest retrieved from reference TRBV15 and TRBJ2-2, is DAMVIQNPRYQVTQFGKPVTLSCSQTLNHNVMYWYQQKSSQAPKLLFHYYDKDFNNEADTPDNFQSRRPNTSFCFLDIRSPGLGDTAMYLCATSTGTGRAGELFFGEGSRLTVL.

This clonotype was counted at least ten times. V is TRBV2 and J is TRBJ1-5; TRBD1 matches at 8 bases. Germline trimming cut 5 bases from V and 2 bases from J; bases unmatched to any gene: 5. Per germline, CDR1 SNHLY and CDR2 FYNNEI. This CDR3 is 15 amino acids long. CDR3 sequence reads: CASSFDRGGNQPQHF. CDR3 in DNA: TGTGCCAGCAGTTTCGACAGGGGCGGCAATCAGCCCCAGCATTTT. The variable domain in full, with the rest retrieved from reference TRBV2 and TRBJ1-5, is EPEVTQTPSHQVTQMGQEVILRCVPISNHLYFYWYRQILGQKVEFLVSFYNNEISEKSEIFDDQFSVERPDGSNFTLKIRSTKLEDSAMYFCASSFDRGGNQPQHFGDGTRLSIL.

The table lists this clonotype with many counts. The chain couples TRBV7-2 to TRBJ1-6, with unresolved D. Trimming took off 4 bases at V and 11 bases at J, with 24 bases between the two ends. This CDR3 contains 17 residues. CDR1 SGHTA and CDR2 FQGNSA come from the germline V gene. CDR3 in amino acids: CASSSVPGRTVEAPLHF. DNA of the CDR3: TGTGCCAGCAGCTCCGTTCCGGGCAGAACTGTAGAAGCACCCCTCCACTTT. The full variable domain, completed using reference TRBV7-2 and TRBJ1-6, is GAGVSQSPSNKVTEKGKDVELRCDPISGHTALYWYRQSLGQGLEFLIYFQGNSAPDKSGLPSDRFSAERTGGSVSTLTIQRTQQEDSAVYLCASSSVPGRTVEAPLHFGNGTRLTVT.

This clonotype was seen ten or more times. The V and J genes are TRBV7-8 and TRBJ2-7; perhaps TRBD2 as D (6 bases). With 1 base removed from V and 7 bases from J, the gap between germline ends came to 17 bases. From germline, CDR1 is SGHVS and CDR2 FQNEAQ. This CDR3 has 15 residues. The DNA for the CDR3 is TGTGCCAGCAGCTTAGTGGGGTCGGGAGCGCGGGAGCAGTACTTC. It encodes CASSLVGSGAREQYF.

At least ten counts were recorded for this clonotype. The J gene is TRBJ2-3, the V gene TRBV5-1, with D tentatively TRBD1 (5 bases). This CDR3 spans 15 amino acids. Per germline, CDR1 SGHRS and CDR2 YFSETQ. The V end was cut by 3 bases, the J end by 0 bases, with 11 bases between. CDR3 amino acids: CASSSGRASTDTQYF. CDR3 sequence (DNA): TGCGCCAGCAGCTCTGGCAGGGCCAGCACAGATACGCAGTATTTT.

Here the CDR3 reads CAWSTQREGLGELFF. CDR3 DNA sequence: TGTGCCTGGAGTACCCAACGGGAGGGCCTCGGGGAGCTGTTTTTT. The V gene is TRBV30, the J gene TRBJ2-2; 8 bases are a match to TRBD2. Germline lookup yields CDR1 GTSNPN and CDR2 SVGIG (reference sequence). V shed 2 bases, J shed 7 bases, and the junction held 9 bases outside the gene matches. This CDR3 is 15 amino acids long.

This clonotype was counted at least ten times. The chain couples TRBV20-1 to TRBJ2-7; 7 positions match TRBD2. Germline CDR1 reads DFQATT; CDR2 reads SNEGSKA (reference sequence). Trimming removed 1 base from V and 3 bases from J; junction bases left unmatched: 12. This CDR3 has 16 amino acids. CDR3 bases: TGCAGTGCTAGAGGGACCCTGCGACGGGAGGACTACGAGCAGTACTTC. This gives the protein CSARGTLRREDYEQYF.

This clonotype was detected many times. The CDR3 region is CASSLSGTTTQETQYF. The CDR3 DNA is TGTGCCAGCAGCTTGTCCGGGACAACCACCCAAGAGACCCAGTACTTC. The chain combines TRBV7-3 with TRBJ2-5; possibly TRBD1 for D (6 bases). The CDR3 runs 16 residues. CDR1 is SGHTA and CDR2 is FQGTGA in the germline V gene. V gave up 3 bases and J gave up 1 base, with 15 bases separating them.

The genes are TRBV4-1 and TRBJ2-3; 14 nucleotides align to TRBD2. Germline CDR1 reads MGHRA; CDR2 reads YSYEKL. V was pared by 0 bases and J by 2 bases, with 13 bases of the junction left unmatched. This CDR3 comprises 21 residues. In nucleotides, the CDR3 is TGCGCCAGCAGCCAAGATGTCCTTTGGGGACTAGCGGGAGAACACACAGATACGCAGTATTTT. It yields the protein CASSQDVLWGLAGEHTDTQYF.

This clonotype was counted ten times or more. This chain joins TRBV15 and TRBJ1-1; D is possibly TRBD1 (5 bases). Trimming stripped 2 bases from V and 4 bases from J, with 14 bases between. The CDR3 covers 15 residues. Germline CDR1 reads LNHNV; CDR2 reads YYDKDF (reference sequence). The CDR3 is CATSRSRGSGTEAFF. CDR3 sequence (DNA): TGTGCCACCAGCAGATCGCGGGGGTCGGGCACTGAAGCTTTCTTT.

The rearrangement links TRBV27 to TRBJ2-5; 10 nucleotides match TRBD2. V shed 0 bases, J shed 1 base, and the junction held 2 bases outside the gene matches. The CDR3 extends over 16 amino acids. The germline V gene encodes CDR1 MNHEY and CDR2 SMNVEV (reference sequence). The CDR3 reads CASSLSLAGSQETQYF. The CDR3 DNA reads TGTGCCAGCAGTTTATCACTAGCGGGGTCCCAAGAGACCCAGTACTTC.

Of note for this clonotype: A much more abundant neighbour one base away suggests this may be a read error. CDR3 region: CATSGVGYNEQFF. The CDR3, as DNA: TGTGCCACGAGCGGAGTTGGGTACAATGAGCAGTTCTTC. The chain carries TRBV5-6 and TRBJ2-1, with D maybe TRBD2 (5 bases). V was pared by 9 bases and J by 4 bases, with 14 bases between. This CDR3 has 13 amino acids. CDR1 is SGHDT and CDR2 is YYEEEE in the germline V gene.

This clonotype has ten or more counts. The chain links TRBV12-3 or TRBV12-4 to TRBJ2-3; 8 bases agree with TRBD2. The CDR3 runs 16 residues. V lost 6 bases to trimming and J lost 1 base; unmatched junction nucleotides: 9. CDR3 nucleotides: TGTGCCAGCAGCCCCACTAGCGGCAAAGGCACAGATACGCAGTATTTT. Encoded protein: CASSPTSGKGTDTQYF.

This clonotype was detected ten times or more. The chain employs TRBV3-1 and TRBJ2-7, with 9 bases fitting TRBD2. Losses at the gene ends were 3 bases for V and 0 bases for J; bases not matched to a gene: 6. The CDR3 has 16 residues. Germline V gene lookup returns CDR1 LGHDT and CDR2 YNNKEL (reference sequence). The CDR3 region is CASSHLKRGVSYEQYF. The CDR3 nucleotides are TGTGCCAGCAGCCATCTCAAGCGGGGGGTCTCCTACGAGCAGTACTTC.

This clonotype turned up a few times. The V gene is TRBV30, the J gene TRBJ2-1, with 11 bases matching TRBD2. The CDR3 has 11 residues. Germline-derived CDR1 and CDR2 are GTSNPN and SVGIG (reference sequence). The CDR3 DNA is TGTTCACTAGCGGGGGACAATGAGCAGTTCTTC. Translating it yields CSLAGDNEQFF.

This clonotype has a count of ten or more. The CDR3 DNA sequence: TGTGCCAGCACCAAAGGGGGCGAGAGCACTGAAGCTTTCTTT. Its protein is CASTKGGESTEAFF. The genes are TRBV11-3 and TRBJ1-1; TRBD1 matches 7 bases. V shed 7 bases, J shed 4 bases, and the junction held 9 bases outside the gene matches. This CDR3 region has 14 residues. Germline loops: CDR1 SGHNT, CDR2 YENEEA.

The J gene is TRBJ1-2, the V gene TRBV6-1; 7 bases are shared with TRBD1. V shed 6 bases and J 8 bases; nucleotides not matched to a gene: 12. CDR1 is MNHNS, CDR2 SASEGT, per germline. This CDR3 comprises 14 residues. CDR3 amino acids: CASSQGQAQRGYTF. CDR3 in DNA: TGTGCCAGCAGCCAAGGACAGGCCCAACGGGGCTACACCTTC.

This clonotype was found many times. The chain links TRBV3-1 to TRBJ2-1; 8 nucleotides agree with TRBD2. CDR3 length equals 16 residues. From germline, CDR1 is LGHDT and CDR2 YNNKEL (reference sequence). J lost 0 bases, V lost 4 bases, and 5 bases had no gene match. In DNA, the CDR3 is TGTGCCAGCAGCCGGTACGGGAGGGCCTCCTACAATGAGCAGTTCTTC. It translates to CASSRYGRASYNEQFF.

The genes are TRBV20-1 and TRBJ2-7; D not certain. Looked up from germline, CDR1 is DFQATT and CDR2 is SNEGSKA (reference sequence). CDR3 length: 14 amino acids. Deletions cut 3 bases from V and 3 bases from J, with 15 bases between. CDR3 region: CSASKIDSFYEQYF. The DNA for the CDR3 is TGCAGTGCTAGTAAAATAGACTCCTTCTACGAGCAGTACTTC.